These T cell receptor beta chains were read from a single sample in a study of T cells after yellow fever vaccination. One entry per CDR3 protein results from TCRdb running MiXCR on the 5' RACE reads. The sample lists hundreds of thousands of distinct CDR3 sequences, roughly an eighth occurring once. The sample was PBMCs, taken on the day of the yellow fever booster vaccination. The receptor source for this set is a man aged 25-45 years who received the YFV17D yellow fever vaccine. CDR3s include the opening cysteine and the closing phenylalanine or tryptophan. A D gene is named only where the DNA matches it firmly. Where a row states a size, it is once, few, many or the class of an expanded clone; other rows omit it.

>TRBV7-6|TRBJ2-1|few|TRBD2
TGTGCCAGCAGCTCCGTAGCGGGAAGCTCCTACAATGAGCAGTTCTTC
CASSSVAGSSYNEQFF
>TRBV7-2|TRBJ2-5|few|TRBD1
TGTGCCAGCAGCTCAAGGGACAGGGCGGAGACCCAGTACTTC
CASSSRDRAETQYF
>TRBV7-2|TRBJ2-2|-|TRBD1
TGTGCCAGCAGCTTAAACTTGGGGCAGGGGGCGCAGGGGGAGCTGTTTTTT
CASSLNLGQGAQGELFF
>TRBV6-2/TRBV6-3|TRBJ2-1|few|-
TGTGCCAGCAGTTACCCCGGTTACAATGAGCAGTTCTTC
CASSYPGYNEQFF
>TRBV12-3/TRBV12-4|TRBJ1-2|few|-
TGTGCCAGCAGTTTATGGGGGTCTGCGGGGGGGACGCGCGGCTACACCTTC
CASSLWGSAGGTRGYTF
>TRBV4-2|TRBJ1-4|few|-
TGTGCCAGCAGCCTTCGCGGGGTGAGAGAAACTAATGAAAAACTGTTTTTT
CASSLRGVRETNEKLFF
>TRBV9|TRBJ2-3|-|TRBD2
TGTGCCAGCAGCCCAGGGACTAGCGGTTACACAGATACGCAGTATTTT
CASSPGTSGYTDTQYF
>TRBV7-9|TRBJ2-2|-|TRBD1
TGTGCCAGCAGAGCACAGGGGGCCGTTAGCGGGGAGCTGTTTTTT
CASRAQGAVSGELFF
>TRBV27|TRBJ2-7|-|TRBD2
TGTGCCAGCAGTTTATCTGGACTAGCTTTTTCGCTCGAGCAGTACTTC
CASSLSGLAFSLEQYF
>TRBV7-9|TRBJ1-2|-|-
TGTGCCAGCAGCTTAGATCGGCAGAAGTATGGCTACACCTTC
CASSLDRQKYGYTF
>TRBV7-2|TRBJ1-5|-|-
TGTGCCAGCAGCCTAAGGACCGATGCTCGGGGTCAGCCCCAGCATTTT
CASSLRTDARGQPQHF
>TRBV4-3|TRBJ2-2|-|-
TGCGCCAGCAGCCAAGATATTTTGGGGCTAGCCGGGGAGCTGTTTTTT
CASSQDILGLAGELFF
>TRBV6-2/TRBV6-3|TRBJ2-7|few|-
TGTGCCAGCAGCTATGGCCTGCCGGTGGCCTACGAGCAGTACTTC
CASSYGLPVAYEQYF
>TRBV25-1|TRBJ2-3|-|-
TGTGCCAGCAGAAGACAGTCTTCTAGCACAGATACGCAGTATTTT
CASRRQSSSTDTQYF
>TRBV7-2|TRBJ2-1|-|TRBD2
TGTGCCAGCAGCTTACTAGCGGGAAGGAGTGAGCAGTTCTTC
CASSLLAGRSEQFF
>TRBV7-2|TRBJ2-5|many|-
TGTGCCAGCAGCTTTGCCTCGCTGAAGATGGAGACCCAGTACTTC
CASSFASLKMETQYF
>TRBV14|TRBJ1-2|-|-
TGTGCCAGCAGCCAAGATCGGGCAGGCTATGGCTACACCTTC
CASSQDRAGYGYTF
>TRBV4-3|TRBJ2-2|few|-
TGCGCCAGCAGCCTAGCCGACAGAGACCCCGGGGAGCTGTTTTTT
CASSLADRDPGELFF
>TRBV7-2|TRBJ2-2|-|TRBD2
TGTGCCAGCAGTAACGGACTAGCGGGGGTACCCGGGGAGCTGTTTTTT
CASSNGLAGVPGELFF
>TRBV24-1|TRBJ2-1|-|TRBD1
TGTGCCACCAGTGAGGGACAGGGGAACAATGAGCAGTTCTTC
CATSEGQGNNEQFF
>TRBV7-2|TRBJ2-7|many|-
TGTGCCAGCAGCTTAACGGGGGCAGATTCCGAGCAGTACTTC
CASSLTGADSEQYF
>TRBV1|TRBJ1-5|once|-
TGCACCAGCAGCCAACGGATGAGAAGCAATCAGACCCAGCATTTT
CTSSQRMRSNQTQHF
>TRBV5-1|TRBJ2-7|-|-
TGCGCCAGCACCGGGGGCACTTCCTACGAGCAGTACTTC
CASTGGTSYEQYF
>TRBV11-2|TRBJ2-2|few|-
TGTGCCAGCAGCTTTCTCGGTTCCACCGGGGAGCTGTTTTTT
CASSFLGSTGELFF
>TRBV20-1|TRBJ1-5|few|-
TGCAGTGCTGCCAGGGGCCTTAATCAGCCCCAGCATTTT
CSAARGLNQPQHF
>TRBV6-2/TRBV6-3|TRBJ2-5|-|TRBD2
TGTGCCATCCTCTCTTTGAAAAGCGGGAAAGAGACCCAGTACTTC
CAILSLKSGKETQYF
>TRBV14|TRBJ2-1|-|TRBD2
TGTGCCAGCAGCTTCGGACTAGCGGGCAGATACAATGAGCAGTTCTTC
CASSFGLAGRYNEQFF
>TRBV7-3|TRBJ2-5|-|-
TGTGCCAGCAGCCCCGGGGCTAGGTGGGAAGAGACCCAGTACTTC
CASSPGARWEETQYF
>TRBV5-8|TRBJ2-1|many|-
TGTGCCAGCAGCTTGAAACCTGGGTTTAAGCTGTTCTTC
CASSLKPGFKLFF
>TRBV2|TRBJ2-3|-|TRBD2
TGTGCCAGCAGTGAAGGACTAGCCGCTTCGGATACGCAGTATTTT
CASSEGLAASDTQYF
>TRBV7-9|TRBJ2-1|-|TRBD2
TGTGCCAGCACCTTACTTCCGCGACTAGCGGGAGAAAATGAGCAGTTCTTC
CASTLLPRLAGENEQFF
>TRBV7-2|TRBJ2-5|-|-
TGTGCCAGCAGCTTAGTCGACGGCGGGATCGTAGAGACCCAGTACTTC
CASSLVDGGIVETQYF
>TRBV7-9|TRBJ2-7|-|-
TGTGCCAGCAGCTTAGAAGGGTGGAGCGGCGAGCAGTACTTC
CASSLEGWSGEQYF
>TRBV5-1|TRBJ2-2|-|-
TGCGCCAGCAGCAATTCTCCAGTGAACACCGGGGAGCTGTTTTTT
CASSNSPVNTGELFF
>TRBV6-5|TRBJ2-2|-|-
TGTGCCAGCAGTTATCGAGCGGAGAACACCGGGGAGCTGTTTTTT
CASSYRAENTGELFF
>TRBV11-2|TRBJ1-6|few|-
TGTGCCAGCAGCTTTGGCGGGAGTTATTCACCCCTCCACTTT
CASSFGGSYSPLHF
>TRBV9|TRBJ2-1|-|-
TGTGCCAGCAGCCGTATGGTATCGGCCCAGGGTGTTGAGCCGTTCTTC
CASSRMVSAQGVEPFF
>TRBV29-1|TRBJ2-4|once|-
TGCAGCGTTGAGCTGGGGGGCAAGGACATTCAGTACTTC
CSVELGGKDIQYF
>TRBV18|TRBJ2-7|-|-
TGTGCCAGCTCACCAGACAGGTCTCCCTACGAGCAGTACTTC
CASSPDRSPYEQYF
>TRBV5-1|TRBJ2-3|-|-
TGCGCCAGCAGCTTCGGGCCACCTAGCACAGATACGCAGTATTTT
CASSFGPPSTDTQYF
>TRBV5-1|TRBJ2-1|few|TRBD2
TGCGCCAGCAGCCCGGGAGGGGCCAACTATCGAGCGGCCAATGAGCAGTTCTTC
CASSPGGANYRAANEQFF
>TRBV28|TRBJ2-1|few|TRBD2
TGTGCCAGCAGTAGTAGCGGGATTAGCCATGAGCAGTTCTTC
CASSSSGISHEQFF
>TRBV20-1|TRBJ2-3|few|TRBD1
TGCAGTGCTTACCCGGGACAGGGGGAAACAGATACGCAGTATTTT
CSAYPGQGETDTQYF
>TRBV4-2|TRBJ2-3|-|-
TGTGCCAGCAGCCAAGATCTTATAGGCTTTGCCACAGATACGCAGTATTTT
CASSQDLIGFATDTQYF
>TRBV12-3/TRBV12-4|TRBJ2-1|-|-
TGTGCCAGCAGTCTGGCGGTTGGAGACAATGAGCAGTTCTTC
CASSLAVGDNEQFF
>TRBV7-2|TRBJ2-3|few|-
TGTGCCAGCAGCTTAGGGCGGCCGGGAGTCACAGATACGCAGTATTTT
CASSLGRPGVTDTQYF
>TRBV5-5|TRBJ2-7|-|-
TGTGCCAGCAGCTCCCCTGCTAGGATCTACGAGCAGTACTTC
CASSSPARIYEQYF
>TRBV9|TRBJ2-3|many|TRBD2
TGTGCCAGCAGCGTAGGAGCGGGATCCGATACGCAGTATTTT
CASSVGAGSDTQYF
>TRBV10-3|TRBJ2-5|-|-
TGTGCCATCAGGCCGGGACCCGTAGAGACCCAGTACTTC
CAIRPGPVETQYF
>TRBV4-2|TRBJ2-1|-|TRBD1
TGTGCCAGCTCCGGGACAGGAAAAAACCGAAAACCCTACAATGAGCAGTTCTTC
CASSGTGKNRKPYNEQFF
>TRBV11-2|TRBJ1-2|-|-
TGTGCCAGCAGCTCCTCCACAAACTATGGCTACACCTTC
CASSSSTNYGYTF
>TRBV7-9|TRBJ1-4|few|TRBD1
TGTGCCAGCAGCTTCGGGACAGGGGCAACTAATGAAAAACTGTTTTTT
CASSFGTGATNEKLFF
>TRBV27|TRBJ2-3|few|TRBD1
TGTGCCAGCAGTTCAGGGCAGGGGGCGGGTTTCGGGGATACGCAGTATTTT
CASSSGQGAGFGDTQYF
>TRBV5-1|TRBJ2-4|few|-
TGCGCCAGCAGCCACGGCCAGTCCGCGGGAGCCAAAAACATTCAGTACTTC
CASSHGQSAGAKNIQYF
>TRBV2|TRBJ2-7|-|TRBD2
TGTGCCAGCAGTGAAGGGAGCGGGAGGGGCTACGAGCAGTACTTC
CASSEGSGRGYEQYF
>TRBV20-1|TRBJ2-2|few|TRBD1
TGCTGTGCTAGAGACCCGGGACAGGGTACCACCGGGGAGCTGTTTTTT
CCARDPGQGTTGELFF
>TRBV6-2/TRBV6-3|TRBJ1-1|many|TRBD1
TGTGCCAGCAGCAGGACTGGGACAGGGTCAAAGACTGAAGCTTTCTTT
CASSRTGTGSKTEAFF
>TRBV5-1|TRBJ2-2|many|-
TGCGCCAGCAGCGTGAACACCGGGGAGCTGTTTTTT
CASSVNTGELFF
>TRBV6-5|TRBJ2-2|-|TRBD1
TGTGCCAGCAGACTCACAGGGGCCGGGGAGCTGTTTTTT
CASRLTGAGELFF
>TRBV24-1|TRBJ2-1|many|-
TGTGCCACCGGGGGACTCAACAATGAGCAGTTCTTC
CATGGLNNEQFF